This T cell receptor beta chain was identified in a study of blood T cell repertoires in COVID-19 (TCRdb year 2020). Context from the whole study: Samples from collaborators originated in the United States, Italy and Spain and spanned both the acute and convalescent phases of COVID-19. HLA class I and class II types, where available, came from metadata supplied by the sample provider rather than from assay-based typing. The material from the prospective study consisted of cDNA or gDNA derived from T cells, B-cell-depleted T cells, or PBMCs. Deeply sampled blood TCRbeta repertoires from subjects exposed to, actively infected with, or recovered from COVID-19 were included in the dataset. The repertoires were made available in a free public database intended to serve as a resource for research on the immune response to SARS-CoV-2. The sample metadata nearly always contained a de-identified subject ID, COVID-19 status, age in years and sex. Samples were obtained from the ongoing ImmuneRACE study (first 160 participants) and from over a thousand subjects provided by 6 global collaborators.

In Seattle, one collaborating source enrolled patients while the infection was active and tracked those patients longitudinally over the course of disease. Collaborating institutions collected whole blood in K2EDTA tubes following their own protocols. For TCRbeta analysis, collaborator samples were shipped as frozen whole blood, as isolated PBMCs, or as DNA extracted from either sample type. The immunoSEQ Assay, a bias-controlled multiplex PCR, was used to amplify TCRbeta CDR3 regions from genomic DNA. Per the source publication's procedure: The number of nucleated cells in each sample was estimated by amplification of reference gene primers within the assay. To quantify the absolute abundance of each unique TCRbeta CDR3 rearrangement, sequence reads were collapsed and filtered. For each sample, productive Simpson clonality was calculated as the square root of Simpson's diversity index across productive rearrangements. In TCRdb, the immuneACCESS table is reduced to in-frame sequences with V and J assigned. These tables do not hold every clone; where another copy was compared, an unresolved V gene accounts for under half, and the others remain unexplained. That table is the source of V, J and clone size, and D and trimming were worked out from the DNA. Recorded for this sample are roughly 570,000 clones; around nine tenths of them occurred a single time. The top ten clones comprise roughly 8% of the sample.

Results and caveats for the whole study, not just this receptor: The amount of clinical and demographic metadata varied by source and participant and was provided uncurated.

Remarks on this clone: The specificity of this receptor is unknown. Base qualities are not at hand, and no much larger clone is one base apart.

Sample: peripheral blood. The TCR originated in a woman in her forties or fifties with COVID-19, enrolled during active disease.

The nucleotides are TGCAGCGTTGTGACAGGGAGCTCCTACGAGCAGTACTTC. The resulting protein is CSVVTGSSYEQYF. The V and J genes are TRBV29-1 and TRBJ2-7; 7 of the junction bases match TRBD1. The germline V gene sets CDR1 to SQVTM and CDR2 to ANQGSEA. Unmatched junction bases come to 3, with V trimmed by 4 bases and J by 0 bases. The CDR3, from cysteine to phenylalanine, totals 13 residues. Only the CDR3 part of the read is kept: 39 bases, read in frame from the first base.